The 13 T cell receptor beta chains below come from one sample, sequenced in a study of siplizumab effects on memory and regulatory T cells. Some clones are missing from TCRdb's copy, which holds only in-frame ones; the method was immunoSEQ multiplex PCR. The data show fewer than 60,000 clones, over 90% seen once. The sample comprised CD8+ T cells sorted from blood. The source of these receptors is a human donor in good health.

This chain connects TRBV30 to TRBJ2-5, with 10 bases aligning to TRBD2. V dropped 2 bases and J dropped 5; count of bases not matched to a gene: 8. The CDR3 runs to 15 residues. The V gene's germline CDR1 is GTSNPN and CDR2 SVGIG (reference sequence). CDR3 loop: CAWSILAGVAETQYF. The CDR3, as DNA: TGTGCCTGGAGTATTCTAGCGGGAGTGGCTGAGACCCAGTACTTC.

V gene TRBV4-1 combines with J gene TRBJ2-7; 9 nucleotides agree with TRBD2. The germline V gene encodes CDR1 MGHRA and CDR2 YSYEKL. After removal of 2 bases from V and 3 bases from J, the junction contained 5 bases not matched to a gene. This CDR3 is built from 15 residues. CDR3: CASSQLFSGGYEQYF. The CDR3 DNA reads as TGCGCCAGCAGCCAACTTTTTAGCGGGGGCTACGAGCAGTACTTC.

Here the CDR3 DNA reads TGTGCCAGCAGCTTTCGGAGGCGGGATACGCAGTATTTT. It specifies CASSFRRRDTQYF. The chain couples TRBV11-2 to TRBJ2-3; weak D call: TRBD2 (5 bases). Germline-derived CDR1 and CDR2 are SGHAT and FQNNGV. The CDR3 runs to 13 residues. V dropped 3 bases and J dropped 6 bases, with 10 bases sitting between them.

The chain is built from TRBV7-9 and TRBJ2-2; TRBD1 might be the D (5 bases). The CDR3 contains 19 residues. Trimming removed 6 bases from V and 3 bases from J, with 26 bases in between. The germline V gene encodes CDR1 SEHNR and CDR2 FQNEAQ (reference sequence). CDR3 protein: CASRVGPGNLSFDTGELFF. The CDR3 DNA reads as TGTGCCAGCAGGGTGGGGCCTGGAAATTTAAGCTTCGACACCGGGGAGCTGTTTTTT.

CDR3 amino acids: CASSFSVATDTQYF. CDR3 coding DNA: TGTGCCAGCAGTTTTTCGGTCGCCACAGATACGCAGTATTTT. J is TRBJ2-3 and V is TRBV27, with D unresolved. CDR3 length: 14 residues. Germline V gene sequence: CDR1 MNHEY, CDR2 SMNVEV (reference sequence). Trimming pared 3 bases from V and 2 bases from J, leaving 9 bases between.

The V gene is TRBV29-1, the J gene TRBJ2-3; the D is unclear. Looked up from germline, CDR1 is SQVTM and CDR2 is ANQGSEA. V lost 2 bases to trimming and J lost 3 bases, with 6 bases between them. CDR3 length equals 12 residues. The CDR3 DNA follows: TGCAGCGTTGAACATAAAACAGATACGCAGTATTTT. Translated: CSVEHKTDTQYF.

By share of the sample, this clone is medium-sized. The CDR3 sequence: CASSQGDRYSPPNTEAFF. The CDR3 region has the DNA TGTGCCAGCAGCCAAGGGGACCGCTACTCCCCCCCGAACACTGAAGCTTTCTTT. The chain combines TRBV7-9 with TRBJ1-1, with a possible D match to TRBD1 (5 bases). Germline V CDR1 and CDR2: SEHNR, FQNEAQ (reference sequence). The CDR3 covers 18 residues. V was pared by 5 bases and J by 1 base, with 23 bases between.

The table lists this clone with a few counts. The chain carries TRBV9 and TRBJ1-1; D remains unclear. CDR1 is SGDLS and CDR2 is YYNGEE in the germline V gene. The CDR3 has 11 amino acids. Trimming removed 4 bases from V and 11 bases from J, with 12 bases in between. CDR3 region: CASSSPGSAFF. The CDR3 region has the DNA TGTGCCAGCAGCTCTCCAGGTTCGGCTTTCTTT.

The gene calls are TRBV29-1 and TRBJ2-1; 8 nucleotides line up with TRBD2. The V and J ends lost 6 bases and 5 bases, in that order; junction bases with no gene match: 9. From germline, CDR1 is SQVTM and CDR2 ANQGSEA. This CDR3 is built from 14 residues. DNA for the CDR3: TGCAGCGTCGAGGGACTAGGCCTAAACAATGAGCAGTTCTTC. It specifies CSVEGLGLNNEQFF.

Only one count was recorded for this clone. This sequence joins TRBV11-2 and TRBJ1-3; a possible D gene is TRBD1 (5 bases). From germline, CDR1 is SGHAT and CDR2 FQNNGV. This CDR3 has 16 residues. V dropped 3 bases and J dropped 2 bases, with 14 bases sitting between them. The CDR3 DNA reads TGTGCCAGCAGCTTGGGGAAGGGGCACCCTGGAAACACCATATATTTT. It specifies CASSLGKGHPGNTIYF.

The CDR3 DNA is TGTGCCTGGAGTGCCGGAGACTACAATGAGCAGTTCTTC. This encodes CAWSAGDYNEQFF. The chain employs TRBV30 and TRBJ2-1; no clear D. Germline V lookup: CDR1 GTSNPN, CDR2 SVGIG (reference sequence). V lost 1 base, J lost 3 bases, and 7 bases lay in between. This CDR3 has 13 amino acids.

The chain combines TRBV13 with TRBJ2-2; D is ambiguous. V lost 5 bases and J lost 6, with 7 bases in between. Germline CDR1 is PRHDT and CDR2 is FYEKMQ (reference sequence). This CDR3 has 12 amino acids. CDR3 region: CASSRRPGELFF. As DNA, the CDR3 is TGTGCCAGCAGCCGCCGACCCGGGGAGCTGTTTTTT.

This clone appeared once. The chain is built from TRBV5-1 and TRBJ2-5; TRBD1 agrees at 7 bases. V was pared by 3 bases and J by 7 bases, with 12 bases of the junction left unmatched. The CDR3 extends over 15 amino acids. Germline CDR1 SGHRS, CDR2 YFSETQ. This CDR3 reads CASSSEQGPTGTQYF. DNA of the CDR3: TGCGCCAGCAGCTCTGAACAGGGGCCAACAGGGACCCAGTACTTC.